What follows are 20 T cell receptor beta chains derived from one specimen sequenced in a study of Ad26.COV2.S vaccination and SARS-CoV-2 variants. The protocol was immunoSEQ multiplex PCR, while the TCRdb copy is restricted to in-frame clones and leaves out a portion. The repertoire holds hundreds of thousands of clones, with approximately 86% as singletons. As for treatment: about 20 received Ad26.COV2.S at low or high dose, single or two shots; five or six received placebo; per-sample allocation not given. On day 63 after the first injection, vaccine and placebo recipients gave samples. The sequencing here drew on peripheral blood, taken in a trial of Ad26.COV2.S vaccine versus placebo. The receptors stem from a person between 18 and 65 years old who received the Ad26.COV2.S COVID-19 vaccine or a placebo.

The V and J genes are TRBV6-6 and TRBJ1-1; D remains unclear. Per the germline V gene, CDR1 is MNHNY and CDR2 is SVGAGI (reference sequence). The CDR3 covers 14 residues. The V end lost 2 bases, the J end lost 5 bases, and 12 bases lay between the germline ends. The CDR3 is CASSYEGKVTEAFF. CDR3 nucleotide sequence: TGTGCCAGCAGTTACGAAGGGAAAGTGACTGAAGCTTTCTTT.

The V gene is TRBV7-2, the J gene TRBJ2-5; D possibly uses TRBD1 or TRBD2 (5 bases each). The germline V gene has CDR1 SGHTA and CDR2 FQGNSA. The CDR3 totals 15 residues. Trimming removed 5 bases at V and 12 bases at J, with 25 bases between. The CDR3 loop is CASSLSGSLGRQKYF. CDR3 bases: TGTGCCAGCAGCCTGTCAGGGAGCCTGGGGCGGCAGAAGTACTTC.

CDR3 sequence (DNA): TGTGCCAGCAGCTTGTGGAGCGGTGAAGCTTTCTTT. Translation gives CASSLWSGEAFF. V usage is TRBV5-6 and J usage is TRBJ1-1; D is unclear. There are 12 residues in the CDR3. The germline V gene encodes CDR1 SGHDT and CDR2 YYEEEE. Trimming took 1 base from V and 7 from J, leaving 8 bases between them. Full variable domain (missing parts from reference TRBV5-6 and TRBJ1-1): DAGVTQSPTHLIKTRGQQVTLRCSPKSGHDTVSWYQQALGQGPQFIFQYYEEEERQRGNFPDRFSGHQFPNYSSELNVNALLLGDSALYLCASSLWSGEAFFGQGTRLTVV.

In its sample, this clone was seen a few times. The rearrangement uses TRBV12-3 or TRBV12-4 and TRBJ1-5, with a tentative D call TRBD1 (6 bases). V lost 6 bases and J lost 11, with 17 bases in between. CDR3 length: 13 amino acids. CDR3 protein: CASRWDIGESQHF. The DNA for the CDR3 is TGTGCCAGCAGATGGGACATCGGGGAATCCCAGCATTTT.

The chain carries TRBV7-2 and TRBJ2-6; D is unresolved. The germline V and J ends were trimmed by 4 bases and 0 bases, with 16 bases remaining between them. The CDR3 has 18 residues. In germline, CDR1 is SGHTA, CDR2 FQGNSA. The CDR3 region is CASSSDPHPLSGANVLTF. CDR3 in DNA: TGTGCCAGCAGCTCGGATCCCCACCCCCTCTCTGGGGCCAACGTCCTGACTTTC.

The chain has TRBV7-9 and TRBJ2-1; TRBD2 aligns across 9 bases. Germline CDR1 and CDR2: SEHNR and FQNEAQ (reference sequence). With 5 bases clipped from V and 5 bases from J, the junction kept 10 bases outside the gene matches. The CDR3 runs to 16 residues. The CDR3 sequence is CASSRRSSGGHNEQFF. In DNA, the CDR3 is TGTGCCAGCAGCCGGAGGAGTAGCGGGGGACACAATGAGCAGTTCTTC.

This chain joins TRBV7-2 and TRBJ1-5, with a tentative D call TRBD1 (6 bases). V was shortened by 2 bases and J by 6 bases, with 14 bases between the two germline ends. The CDR3 totals 15 residues. Germline-derived CDR1 and CDR2 are SGHTA and FQGNSA. CDR3 amino acids: CASSLTQGSGQPQHF. The CDR3 DNA reads TGTGCCAGCAGCTTAACACAGGGTTCGGGTCAGCCCCAGCATTTT. Together with reference TRBV7-2 and TRBJ1-5, the CDR3 gives the full variable domain: GAGVSQSPSNKVTEKGKDVELRCDPISGHTALYWYRQSLGQGLEFLIYFQGNSAPDKSGLPSDRFSAERTGGSVSTLTIQRTQQEDSAVYLCASSLTQGSGQPQHFGDGTRLSIL.

The chain links TRBV4-2 to TRBJ2-3; no definite D call. Germline V gene data show CDR1 as LGHNA and CDR2 as YNFKEQ. CDR3 length equals 14 residues. The V gene lost 0 bases and the J gene lost 0 bases, with 4 bases spanning the gap. Here the CDR3 DNA reads TGTGCCAGCAGCCAAGAGGGTAGCACAGATACGCAGTATTTT. Translated, it gives CASSQEGSTDTQYF.

This chain uses TRBV7-9 with TRBJ1-2; D gene uncertain. The CDR3 extends over 12 amino acids. Germline CDR1 SEHNR, CDR2 FQNEAQ (reference sequence). Trimming took 2 bases from V and 3 from J, leaving 4 bases between them. CDR3 amino acids: CASSLNDYGYTF. CDR3 sequence (DNA): TGTGCCAGCAGCTTAAATGACTATGGCTACACCTTC.

The rearrangement links TRBV5-1 to TRBJ2-2, with TRBD2 matching over 12 bases. J was trimmed by 5 bases and V by 7 bases; bases with no gene match: 6. The germline V gene has CDR1 SGHRS and CDR2 YFSETQ. The length of the CDR3 is 15 residues. The CDR3 sequence: CASSLAGGQTGELFF. The CDR3 coding sequence is TGCGCCAGCTCCCTAGCGGGGGGGCAAACCGGGGAGCTGTTTTTT.

The chain joins TRBV28 to TRBJ2-7, with D hard to call. CDR3 size: 13 residues. The V gene lost 7 bases and the J gene lost 6 bases, with 16 bases spanning the gap. Looked up from germline, CDR1 is MDHEN and CDR2 is SYDVKM. The CDR3 sequence is CASTSLTPPEQYF. The CDR3 DNA is TGTGCCAGCACCTCATTAACGCCGCCCGAGCAGTACTTC.

This chain uses TRBV7-2 with TRBJ1-2, with TRBD1 as a possible D gene (6 bases). CDR3 length equals 18 residues. V lost 0 bases to trimming and J lost 5 bases, with 22 bases between them. Looked up from germline, CDR1 is SGHTA and CDR2 is FQGNSA. The CDR3 loop reads CASSLAPQEGGLGYGYTF. In DNA form, the CDR3 reads TGTGCCAGCAGCTTAGCGCCACAGGAGGGGGGGCTTGGGTATGGCTACACCTTC.

This clone was counted a single time. The rearrangement uses TRBV4-3 and TRBJ2-6, with D hard to call. Per germline, CDR1 LGHNA and CDR2 YSLEER. This CDR3 contains 15 residues. V lost 3 bases and J 4 bases, leaving 10 bases between the germline ends. The CDR3 nucleotides read TGCGCCAGCAGCCAGACTTGGTCCGGGGCCAACGTCCTGACTTTC. Encoded protein: CASSQTWSGANVLTF.

V usage is TRBV28 and J usage is TRBJ1-1; D might be TRBD1 (6 bases). Per germline, CDR1 MDHEN and CDR2 SYDVKM. V lost 2 bases and J lost 4, with 11 bases in between. CDR3 length: 14 residues. This CDR3 reads CASSLTQGGTEAFF. The CDR3, as DNA: TGTGCCAGCAGTTTAACACAGGGAGGCACTGAAGCTTTCTTT.

The chain carries TRBV28 and TRBJ2-7, with 10 bases lining up with TRBD1. The CDR3 sequence is 16 residues long. CDR1 is MDHEN, CDR2 SYDVKM, per germline. Germline trimming cut 4 bases from V and 2 bases from J; bases unmatched to any gene: 8. CDR3 coding DNA: TGTGCCAGCAGTTCTCTTGGGGGACAGGGGACCTACGAGCAGTACTTC. Amino acid sequence: CASSSLGGQGTYEQYF.

This chain's CDR3 is CASSLVPGDTQYF. CDR3 DNA: TGTGCCAGCAGCTTAGTCCCAGGAGATACGCAGTATTTT. The rearrangement links TRBV7-2 to TRBJ2-3; D not resolved. Germline V gene sequence: CDR1 SGHTA, CDR2 FQGNSA. Trimming shortened V by 1 base and J by 5 bases, and 7 bases separated the two germline ends. The CDR3 spans 13 residues. The full variable domain, completed using reference TRBV7-2 and TRBJ2-3, is GAGVSQSPSNKVTEKGKDVELRCDPISGHTALYWYRQSLGQGLEFLIYFQGNSAPDKSGLPSDRFSAERTGGSVSTLTIQRTQQEDSAVYLCASSLVPGDTQYFGPGTRLTVL.

The chain is built from TRBV11-2 and TRBJ2-5, with a weak D call TRBD1 (6 bases). CDR3 length equals 13 residues. Germline-derived CDR1 and CDR2 are SGHAT and FQNNGV. V was pared by 9 bases and J by 5 bases, with 16 bases between. The CDR3 protein is CASEYRASETQYF. CDR3 coding DNA: TGTGCCAGTGAATACAGGGCTAGTGAGACCCAGTACTTC. The full variable domain, completed using reference TRBV11-2 and TRBJ2-5, is EAGVAQSPRYKIIEKRQSVAFWCNPISGHATLYWYQQILGQGPKLLIQFQNNGVVDDSQLPKDRFSAERLKGVDSTLKIQPAKLEDSAVYLCASEYRASETQYFGPGTRLLVL.

The rearrangement joins TRBV24-1 to TRBJ2-3, with D unclear. Germline V gives CDR1 KGHDR, CDR2 SFDVKD. This CDR3 region has 13 residues. Trimming removed 5 bases from V and 3 bases from J, with 8 bases in between. The CDR3 spells CATSVSSTDTQYF. The CDR3 DNA is TGTGCCACCAGTGTATCGTCTACAGATACGCAGTATTTT.

The CDR3 spells CASSSEPDGLEQFF. As DNA, the CDR3 is TGTGCCAGCAGCTCAGAACCTGACGGACTTGAGCAGTTCTTC. The rearrangement uses TRBV7-9 and TRBJ2-1, with D tentatively TRBD2 (5 bases). CDR3 size: 14 residues. Trimming left V 4 bases short and J 9 bases short, with 16 bases between. Germline CDR1 is SEHNR and CDR2 is FQNEAQ (reference sequence).

V and J are TRBV23-1 and TRBJ2-7; possible D gene TRBD1, 6 bases. TRBV23-1 is filed as an ORF, its function uncertain. The CDR3 loop spans 14 amino acids. V was clipped by 4 bases and J by 5 bases, with 15 bases between them. The CDR3 nucleotides are TGCGCCAGCAGTCCCCCTAGGACAGCCCACGAGCAGTACTTC. This sequence encodes CASSPPRTAHEQYF.